Sequencing of this TCR beta chain was carried out in a study of blood T cell repertoires in COVID-19. Cohort allocation depended upon clinical history that participants reported. Method: immunoSEQ multiplex PCR; TCRdb's copy keeps in-frame clones and lacks some. The table lists a few hundred thousand clones, roughly 87% of them singletons. CDR1 MNHNS and CDR2 SASEGT come from the germline V gene. Trimming removed 1 base at V and 1 base at J, with 7 bases between. The CDR3 sequence is 14 residues long. The sequenced material came from PBMCs or T cells enriched from blood (not recorded which). The V call is TRBV6-1, the J call TRBJ2-5; D might be TRBD2 (6 bases). The TCR originated in a woman aged 30 to 39 who had recovered from COVID-19. The DNA for the CDR3 is TGTGCCAGCAGTGAAGTGGGACTCCAAGAGACCCAGTACTTC. It is translated as CASSEVGLQETQYF.